The 16 T cell receptor beta chains below come from one sample, sequenced in a study of cytomegalovirus exposure and HLA in healthy donors. 13 Jbeta primers and 60 Vbeta primers were used for the PCR. Sequenced by immunoSEQ multiplex PCR; TCRdb stores in-frame clones only, minus some. Among about 140,000 clones listed, around 70% were seen once. The material sequenced was PBMCs. Receptors were obtained from a woman under 40 in good health and CMV-seronegative.

CDR3 sequence: CASSQGQGPYNEQFF. The CDR3 nucleotides are TGCGCCAGCAGCCAAGGACAGGGGCCGTACAATGAGCAGTTCTTC. The rearrangement links TRBV4-1 to TRBJ2-1; 8 positions match TRBD1. Trimming removed 1 base from V and 4 bases from J; junction bases left unmatched: 3. Germline V gives CDR1 MGHRA, CDR2 YSYEKL. CDR3 length: 15 residues.

This clone was detected only a few times. This chain connects TRBV6-1 to TRBJ1-6, with a possible D match to TRBD1 (6 bases). V shed 0 bases and J shed 8 bases, with 14 bases lying between them. CDR3 size: 16 residues. Germline V gene data show CDR1 as MNHNS and CDR2 as SASEGT. DNA for the CDR3: TGTGCCAGCAGTGAAGCGACCAGCAGGGGAGATTCACCCCTCCACTTT. Translation: CASSEATSRGDSPLHF.

The V gene is TRBV5-6, the J gene TRBJ2-3; possible D gene TRBD1, 6 bases. The CDR3 totals 13 residues. Germline CDR1 is SGHDT and CDR2 is YYEEEE. V lost 0 bases, J lost 5 bases, and 7 bases lay in between. The CDR3 DNA follows: TGTGCCAGCAGCTTGGGCAGGGGAGATACGCAGTATTTT. This translates into CASSLGRGDTQYF.

This clone was seen a handful of times. The chain combines TRBV7-8 with TRBJ2-3, with 8 nucleotides matching TRBD1. This CDR3 spans 15 amino acids. Germline CDR1 and CDR2: SGHVS and FQNEAQ. The ends lost 1 base at V and 5 bases at J; junction bases unmatched: 5. The CDR3 spells CASSLEGQVRDTQYF. In DNA, the CDR3 is TGTGCCAGCAGCTTAGAGGGACAGGTCCGAGATACGCAGTATTTT.

The chain joins TRBV29-1 to TRBJ2-3, with 7 nucleotides matching TRBD2. CDR1 and CDR2 from the germline V gene are SQVTM and ANQGSEA. Losses at the gene ends were 6 bases for V and 7 bases for J; bases not matched to a gene: 19. The CDR3 is made up of 16 amino acids. This chain's CDR3 is CSVTPSGGGAGNTQYF. Here the CDR3 DNA reads TGCAGCGTGACGCCCTCCGGGGGAGGGGCCGGGAATACGCAGTATTTT.

The chain links TRBV5-1 to TRBJ1-3; D perhaps matches TRBD1 (5 bases). Trimming stripped 0 bases from V and 0 bases from J, with 7 bases between. The germline V gene has CDR1 SGHRS and CDR2 YFSETQ. This CDR3 is 15 amino acids long. The CDR3 region is CASSLVGDSGNTIYF. CDR3 coding DNA: TGCGCCAGCAGCTTGGTAGGGGACTCTGGAAACACCATATATTTT.

This clone came up a few times. For the CDR3, the DNA is TGTGCCAGCGGACAGGGTCCCTACAATGAGCAGTTCTTC. Protein: CASGQGPYNEQFF. The gene calls are TRBV9 and TRBJ2-1, with 8 bases that match TRBD1. CDR1 and CDR2 from the germline V gene are SGDLS and YYNGEE. Trimming at V came to 7 bases and at J to 2 bases, leaving 2 bases not matched to a gene. The CDR3 contains 13 residues.

The rearrangement uses TRBV9 and TRBJ2-5; D is perhaps TRBD2 (5 bases). V lost 0 bases, J lost 5 bases, and 17 bases lay in between. Germline CDR1 is SGDLS and CDR2 is YYNGEE. The length of the CDR3 is 16 residues. The CDR3 DNA sequence: TGTGCCAGCAGCGTAGCAGAGGGAGACCCGGGGGAGACCCAGTACTTC. Translation gives CASSVAEGDPGETQYF.

V is TRBV5-4 and J is TRBJ2-1; 10 bases are shared with TRBD1. With 4 bases clipped from V and 3 bases from J, the junction kept 4 bases outside the gene matches. Germline CDR1 is SGHNT and CDR2 is YYREEE (reference sequence). CDR3 length equals 15 residues. The CDR3 spells CASSLGQGLYNEQFF. The CDR3 DNA reads TGTGCCAGCAGCCTGGGACAGGGGCTCTACAATGAGCAGTTCTTC.

The chain combines TRBV15 with TRBJ1-1, with D perhaps TRBD1 (5 bases). This CDR3 contains 14 residues. Per germline, CDR1 LNHNV and CDR2 YYDKDF (reference sequence). Trimming stripped 4 bases from V and 1 base from J, with 10 bases between. In DNA form, the CDR3 reads TGTGCCACCAGCAATCGACAGCGGAACACTGAAGCTTTCTTT. As protein: CATSNRQRNTEAFF.

A few counts support this clone. The J gene is TRBJ1-3, the V gene TRBV10-3, with TRBD1 matching 7 bases. V was pared by 5 bases and J by 0 bases, with 4 bases of the junction left unmatched. The CDR3 loop spans 15 amino acids. The germline V gene encodes CDR1 ENHRY and CDR2 SYGVKD. In nucleotides, the CDR3 is TGTGCCATCAGTAGGACAGGAAGCTCTGGAAACACCATATATTTT. This encodes CAISRTGSSGNTIYF.

The chain combines TRBV5-1 with TRBJ2-1; TRBD1 matches 11 bases. The V gene end was trimmed by 3 bases and the J gene end by 6 bases; junction bases not matched to a gene: 11. CDR1 SGHRS and CDR2 YFSETQ come from the germline V gene. This CDR3 spans 17 amino acids. CDR3 amino acids: CASSWGPLGQGGNEQFF. In DNA form, the CDR3 reads TGCGCCAGCAGCTGGGGGCCATTGGGACAGGGGGGCAATGAGCAGTTCTTC.

The chain uses TRBV29-1 and TRBJ2-3, with 9 bases that match TRBD1. This CDR3 has 13 residues. Germline CDR1 and CDR2: SQVTM and ANQGSEA. With V trimmed by 6 bases and J by 5 bases, 6 bases remained unmatched. The CDR3 DNA reads as TGCAGCGTCCCCGGGACAGGGCAAGATACGCAGTATTTT. Translation: CSVPGTGQDTQYF.

The gene calls are TRBV13 and TRBJ2-2; D is possibly TRBD2 (5 bases). CDR1 is PRHDT and CDR2 is FYEKMQ in the germline V gene (reference sequence). The CDR3 loop spans 14 amino acids. V dropped 0 bases and J dropped 4 bases, with 6 bases sitting between them. The CDR3 DNA is TGTGCCAGCAGCTTAGGGGACTCCACCGGGGAGCTGTTTTTT. As protein: CASSLGDSTGELFF.

The rearrangement uses TRBV6-5 and TRBJ1-2; D not resolved. The CDR3 length is 12 residues. V was shortened by 10 bases and J by 1 base, with 10 bases between the two germline ends. CDR1 and CDR2 (germline): MNHEY, SVGAGI. CDR3 in DNA: TGTGCCACGGGTCGCGATAACTATGGCTACACCTTC. Its protein is CATGRDNYGYTF.

This clone has only a few counts. CDR3 sequence: CASSLGAGAAYEQYF. The DNA of the CDR3 is TGCGCCAGCAGCTTGGGGGCGGGAGCCGCGTACGAGCAGTACTTC. The chain has TRBV5-1 and TRBJ2-5, with 7 bases lining up with TRBD2. The DNA end is a closer match to TRBJ2-7, so the J assignment may be wrong. The CDR3 is 15 amino acids. CDR1 and CDR2 from the germline V gene are SGHRS and YFSETQ.